This T cell receptor beta chain was identified during a study of vaccination and CD4 T cells after COVID-19. Overall study context: PCR on nasal swabs identified SARS-CoV-2 in convalescent patients, of whom nine were mild and one severe.

The treatment here: roughly 10-day PBMC culture with coronavirus spike peptide pools or control peptides (ViraFEST assay). The sample holds a few counts of this clonotype. Its target is unknown. Sequencing of cultured CD4+ T cell DNA used the Oncomine TCR Beta short-read assay. Researchers extracted genomic DNA from CD4+ T cells that had been cultured. TCRdb reprocessed the PCR reads via MiXCR and lists one record per CDR3 protein. This sample carries around 10,000 distinct CDR3 sequences, over 45% of them seen once, and the ten largest clones take about a sixth. The germline V gene encodes CDR1 MNHEY and CDR2 SMNVEV (reference sequence). The V segment lost 2 bases and the J segment 0 bases; nucleotides outside the gene matches: 10. This CDR3 comprises 18 residues.

This TCR was recovered from a human donor who had recovered from COVID-19. The chain has TRBV27 and TRBJ2-3; TRBD1 matches 8 bases. The material sequenced was CD4+ T cells from blood, cultured in vitro. CDR3 region: CASSLRGRQGRSTDTQYF. CDR3 nucleotides: TGTGCCAGCAGTTTACGAGGCCGACAGGGGAGGAGCACAGATACGCAGTATTTT.